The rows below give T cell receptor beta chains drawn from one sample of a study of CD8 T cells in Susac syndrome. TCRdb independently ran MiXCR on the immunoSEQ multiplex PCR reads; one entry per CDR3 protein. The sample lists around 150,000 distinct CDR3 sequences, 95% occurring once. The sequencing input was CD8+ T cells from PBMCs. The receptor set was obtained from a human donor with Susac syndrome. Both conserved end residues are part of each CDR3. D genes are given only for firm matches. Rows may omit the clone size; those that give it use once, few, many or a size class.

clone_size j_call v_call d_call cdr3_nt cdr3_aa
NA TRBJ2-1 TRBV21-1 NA TGTGCCAGCTGCGGACTGGAATACAATGAGCAGTTCTTC CASCGLEYNEQFF
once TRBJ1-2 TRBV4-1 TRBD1 TGCGCCAGCAGCCAACCCATGGACAGGGTATTTGGCTACACCTTC CASSQPMDRVFGYTF
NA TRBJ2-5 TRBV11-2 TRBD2 TGTGCCAGCAGCTTAGGACTAGCGCAAGAAGAGACCCAGTACTTC CASSLGLAQEETQYF
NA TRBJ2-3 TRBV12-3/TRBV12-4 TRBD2 TGTGCCAGCAGTTCCCTGACTAGCGGGAGCACAGATACGCAGTATTTT CASSSLTSGSTDTQYF
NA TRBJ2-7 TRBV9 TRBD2 TGTGCCAGCAGCGCCGGACTAGCGGGAGTGAGCGAGCAGTACTTC CASSAGLAGVSEQYF
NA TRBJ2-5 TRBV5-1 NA TGCGCCAGCAGCTTGGCCCGTTGGGGGAAAGAGACCCAGTACTTC CASSLARWGKETQYF
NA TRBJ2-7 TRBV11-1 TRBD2 TGTGCCAGCAGCTGGGCGGGAGACTACGAGCAGTACTTC CASSWAGDYEQYF
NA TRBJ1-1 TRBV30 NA TGTGCCAGCCTACAGGATTCGGGGGGCACTGAAGCTTTCTTT CASLQDSGGTEAFF
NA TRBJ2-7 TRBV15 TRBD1 TGTGCCACCACCAAGGACAGGGGGGTTAGCGAGCAGTACTTC CATTKDRGVSEQYF
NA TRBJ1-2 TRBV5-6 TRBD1 TGTGCCAGCAGCGCGGGACAGACGCTATTCGACTATGGCTACACCTTC CASSAGQTLFDYGYTF
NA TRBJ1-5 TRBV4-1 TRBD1 TGCGCCAGCAGCCAACTGGGACAGGTCAACCTGTTCAGTCAGCCCCAGCATTTT CASSQLGQVNLFSQPQHF
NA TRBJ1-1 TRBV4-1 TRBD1 TGCGCCAGCAGCCGAACCGGGACAGCGAACACTGAAGCTTTCTTT CASSRTGTANTEAFF
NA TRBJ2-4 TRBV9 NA TGTGCCAGCAGCGAAATACAGGGCATTCAGTACTTC CASSEIQGIQYF
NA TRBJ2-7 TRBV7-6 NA TGTGCCAGCAGCGTCCGCCGGGACGCCCCTATGTGGGAGGTTTACGAGCAGTACTTC CASSVRRDAPMWEVYEQYF
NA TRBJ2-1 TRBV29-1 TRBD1 TGCAGCGTCCCCACCGGGACAGGGAGCAATGAGCAGTTCTTC CSVPTGTGSNEQFF
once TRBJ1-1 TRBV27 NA TGTGCCAGCAGTTTATCGACCCAGGGTCCTGAAGCTTTCTTT CASSLSTQGPEAFF
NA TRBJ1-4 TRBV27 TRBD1 TGTGCCAGCAGACACAGGGGAACTAATGAAAAACTGTTTTTT CASRHRGTNEKLFF
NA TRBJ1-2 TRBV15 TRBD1 TGTGCCACCAGCGCTGATCTGGGACAGGGAGATGGCTACACCTTC CATSADLGQGDGYTF
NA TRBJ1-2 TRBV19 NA TGTGCCAGTCCGTCCCCCCGGGACTCCCTCTTC CASPSPRDSLF
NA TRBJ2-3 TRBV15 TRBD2 TGTGCCACCAGCAAGACTAGCGGTGGCACAGATACGCAGTATTTT CATSKTSGGTDTQYF
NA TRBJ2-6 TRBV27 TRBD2 TGTGCCAGCAGTAGGACTAGGTCTGGGGCCAACGTCCTGACTTTC CASSRTRSGANVLTF
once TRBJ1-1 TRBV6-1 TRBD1 TGTGCCAGCAGTAATGAAGGAGGGGGCGCGGGCACTGAAGCTTTCTTT CASSNEGGGAGTEAFF
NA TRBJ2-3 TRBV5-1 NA TGCGCCAGCAGTGCACTAGCACCAACCACAGATACGCAGTATTTT CASSALAPTTDTQYF